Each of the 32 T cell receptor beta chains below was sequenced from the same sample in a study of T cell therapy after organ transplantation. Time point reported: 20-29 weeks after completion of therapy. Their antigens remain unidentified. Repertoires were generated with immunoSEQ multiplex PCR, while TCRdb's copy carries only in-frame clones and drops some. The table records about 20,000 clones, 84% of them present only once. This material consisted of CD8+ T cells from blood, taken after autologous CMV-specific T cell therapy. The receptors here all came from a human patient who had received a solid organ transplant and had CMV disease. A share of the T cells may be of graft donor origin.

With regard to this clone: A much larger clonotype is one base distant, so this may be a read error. Here the CDR3 DNA reads TGTGCCAGCAGCCCGGGACAGGGGATCTACGAGCAGTACTTC. Its translation is CASSPGQGIYEQYF. The J gene is TRBJ2-5, the V gene TRBV6-5; 10 nucleotides agree with TRBD1. The end of the DNA fits TRBJ2-7 better, so the J call may be wrong. This CDR3 comprises 14 residues. Germline assignment: CDR1 MNHEY and CDR2 SVGAGI.

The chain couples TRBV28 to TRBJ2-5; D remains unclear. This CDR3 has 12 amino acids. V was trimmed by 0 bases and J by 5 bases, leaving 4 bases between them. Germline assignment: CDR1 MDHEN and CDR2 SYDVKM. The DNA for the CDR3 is TGTGCCAGCAGTTTATGGAAGGAGACCCAGTACTTC. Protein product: CASSLWKETQYF.

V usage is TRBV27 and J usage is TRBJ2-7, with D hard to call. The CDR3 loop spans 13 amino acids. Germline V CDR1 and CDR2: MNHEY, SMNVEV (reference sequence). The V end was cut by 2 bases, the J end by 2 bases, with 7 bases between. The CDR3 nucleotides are TGTGCCAGCAGTTTAGGGTTTACCTACGAGCAGTACTTC. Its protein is CASSLGFTYEQYF.

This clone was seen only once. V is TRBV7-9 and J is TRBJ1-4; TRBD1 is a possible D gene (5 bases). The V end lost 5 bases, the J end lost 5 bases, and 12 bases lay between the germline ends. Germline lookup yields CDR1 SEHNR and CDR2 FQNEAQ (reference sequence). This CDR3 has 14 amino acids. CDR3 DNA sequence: TGTGCCAGCAGCCTAGGCCCAGGGAATGAAAAACTGTTTTTT. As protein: CASSLGPGNEKLFF. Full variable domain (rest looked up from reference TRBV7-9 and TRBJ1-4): DTGVSQNPRHKITKRGQNVTFRCDPISEHNRLYWYRQTLGQGPEFLTYFQNEAQLEKSRLLSDRFSAERPKGSFSTLEIQRTEQGDSAMYLCASSLGPGNEKLFFGSGTQLSVL.

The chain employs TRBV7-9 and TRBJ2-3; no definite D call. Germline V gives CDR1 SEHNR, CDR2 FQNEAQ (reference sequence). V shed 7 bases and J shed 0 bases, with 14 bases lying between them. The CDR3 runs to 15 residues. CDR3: CASTFLGWSTDTQYF. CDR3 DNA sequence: TGTGCCAGCACCTTCTTGGGGTGGAGCACAGATACGCAGTATTTT.

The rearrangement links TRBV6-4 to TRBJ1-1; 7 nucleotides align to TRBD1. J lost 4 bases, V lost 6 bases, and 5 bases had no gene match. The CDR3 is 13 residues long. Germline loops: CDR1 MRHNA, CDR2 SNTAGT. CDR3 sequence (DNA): TGTGCCAGCAGGGCAGGGGGGAGCACTGAAGCTTTCTTT. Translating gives CASRAGGSTEAFF.

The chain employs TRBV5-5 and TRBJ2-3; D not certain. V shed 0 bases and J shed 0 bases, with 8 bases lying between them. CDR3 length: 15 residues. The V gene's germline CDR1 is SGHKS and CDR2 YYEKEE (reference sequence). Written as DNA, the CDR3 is TGTGCCAGCAGCTTGGGAGGCTTTAGCACAGATACGCAGTATTTT. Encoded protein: CASSLGGFSTDTQYF.

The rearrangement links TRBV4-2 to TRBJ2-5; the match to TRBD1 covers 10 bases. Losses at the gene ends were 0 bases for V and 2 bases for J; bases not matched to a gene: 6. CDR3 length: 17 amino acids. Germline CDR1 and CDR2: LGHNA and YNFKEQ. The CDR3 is CASSQDRWTGGQETQYF. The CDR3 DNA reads TGTGCCAGCAGCCAAGATAGGTGGACAGGGGGGCAAGAGACCCAGTACTTC.

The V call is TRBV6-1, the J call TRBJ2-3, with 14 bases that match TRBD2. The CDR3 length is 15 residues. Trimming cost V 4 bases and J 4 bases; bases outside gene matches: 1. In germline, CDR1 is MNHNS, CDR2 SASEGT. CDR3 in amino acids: CASSGTSGGPDTQYF. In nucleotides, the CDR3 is TGTGCCAGCAGTGGGACTAGCGGGGGGCCAGATACGCAGTATTTT.

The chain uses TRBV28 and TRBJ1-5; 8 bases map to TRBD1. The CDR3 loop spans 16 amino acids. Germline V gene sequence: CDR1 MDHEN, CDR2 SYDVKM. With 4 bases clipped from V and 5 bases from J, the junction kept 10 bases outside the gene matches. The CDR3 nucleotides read TGTGCCAGCAGTTCGGACAGGGAGTGGTTGGATCAGCCCCAGCATTTT. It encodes CASSSDREWLDQPQHF.

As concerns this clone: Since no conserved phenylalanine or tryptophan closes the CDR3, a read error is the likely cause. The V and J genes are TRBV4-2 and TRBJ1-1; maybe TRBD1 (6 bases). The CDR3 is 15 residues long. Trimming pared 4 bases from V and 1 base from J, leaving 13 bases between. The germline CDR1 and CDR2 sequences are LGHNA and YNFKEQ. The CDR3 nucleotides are TGTGCCAGCAGCCCTCCTAAGGGGGGGAACACTGAAGCTTTCCTT. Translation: CASSPPKGGNTEAFL.

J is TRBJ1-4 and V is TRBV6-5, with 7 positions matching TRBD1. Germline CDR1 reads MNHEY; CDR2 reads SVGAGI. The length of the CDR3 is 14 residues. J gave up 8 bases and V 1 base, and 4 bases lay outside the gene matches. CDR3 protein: CASSYWQGDEKLFF. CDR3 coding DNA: TGTGCCAGCAGTTACTGGCAGGGGGACGAAAAACTGTTTTTT.

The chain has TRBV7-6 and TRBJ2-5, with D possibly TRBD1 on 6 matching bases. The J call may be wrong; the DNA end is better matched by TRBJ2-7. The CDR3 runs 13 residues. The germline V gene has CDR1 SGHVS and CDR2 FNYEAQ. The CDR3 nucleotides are TGTGCCAGCAGCTTAGCAGGGGGTAACGAGCAGTACTTC. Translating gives CASSLAGGNEQYF.

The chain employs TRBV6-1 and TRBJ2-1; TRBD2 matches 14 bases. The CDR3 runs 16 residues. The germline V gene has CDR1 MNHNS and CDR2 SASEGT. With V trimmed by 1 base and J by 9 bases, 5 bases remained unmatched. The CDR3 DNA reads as TGTGCCAGCAGTGAAGGGGGACTAGCGGGAGTCGCTGAGCAGTTCTTC. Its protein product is CASSEGGLAGVAEQFF.

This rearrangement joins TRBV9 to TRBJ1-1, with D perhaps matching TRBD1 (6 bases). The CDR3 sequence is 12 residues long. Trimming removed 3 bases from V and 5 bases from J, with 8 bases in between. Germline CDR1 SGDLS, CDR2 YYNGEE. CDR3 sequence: CASSATGTEAFF. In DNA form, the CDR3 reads TGTGCCAGCAGCGCGACAGGTACTGAAGCTTTCTTT.

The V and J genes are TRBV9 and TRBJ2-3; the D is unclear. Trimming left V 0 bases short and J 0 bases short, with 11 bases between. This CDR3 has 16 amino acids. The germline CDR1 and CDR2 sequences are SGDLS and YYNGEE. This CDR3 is CASSVEGRPSTDTQYF. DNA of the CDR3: TGTGCCAGCAGCGTAGAGGGCAGACCGAGCACAGATACGCAGTATTTT.

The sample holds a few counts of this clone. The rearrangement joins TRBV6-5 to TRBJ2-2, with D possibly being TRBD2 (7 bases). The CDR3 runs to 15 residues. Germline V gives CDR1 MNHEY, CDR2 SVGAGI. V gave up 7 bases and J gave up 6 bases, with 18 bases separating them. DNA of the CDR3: TGTGCCAGCACCGTAAAGGGGGGGAGTGCCGGGGAGCTGTTTTTT. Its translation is CASTVKGGSAGELFF.

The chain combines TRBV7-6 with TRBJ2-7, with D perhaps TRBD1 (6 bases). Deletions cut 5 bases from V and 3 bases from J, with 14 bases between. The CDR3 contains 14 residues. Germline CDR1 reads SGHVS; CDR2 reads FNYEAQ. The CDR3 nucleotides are TGTGCCAGCAGCCCCCGGGACACCAACTACGAGCAGTACTTC. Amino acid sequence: CASSPRDTNYEQYF.

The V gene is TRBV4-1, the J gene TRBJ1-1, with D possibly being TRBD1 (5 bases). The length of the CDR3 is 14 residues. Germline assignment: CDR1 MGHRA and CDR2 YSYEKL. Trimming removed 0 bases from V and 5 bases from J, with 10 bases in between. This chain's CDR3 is CASSQDWGETEAFF. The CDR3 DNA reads TGCGCCAGCAGCCAAGATTGGGGGGAGACTGAAGCTTTCTTT.

The chain's CDR3 is CASSFGGYPDTQYF. CDR3 coding DNA: TGTGCCAGCAGCTTTGGGGGGTACCCAGATACGCAGTATTTT. The chain carries TRBV7-2 and TRBJ2-3; tentative D call: TRBD2 (6 bases). Per germline, CDR1 SGHTA and CDR2 FQGNSA. CDR3 length: 14 amino acids. Trimming took 3 bases from V and 4 from J, leaving 11 bases between them.

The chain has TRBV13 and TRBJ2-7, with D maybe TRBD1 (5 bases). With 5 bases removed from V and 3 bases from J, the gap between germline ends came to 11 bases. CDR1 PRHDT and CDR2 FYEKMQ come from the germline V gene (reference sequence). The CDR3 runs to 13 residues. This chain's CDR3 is CASSPGWDYEQYF. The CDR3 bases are TGTGCCAGCAGCCCAGGGTGGGACTACGAGCAGTACTTC.

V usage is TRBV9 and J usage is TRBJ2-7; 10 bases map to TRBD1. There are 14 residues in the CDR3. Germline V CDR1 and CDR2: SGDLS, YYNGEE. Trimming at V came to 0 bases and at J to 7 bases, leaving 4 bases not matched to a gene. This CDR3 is CASSVGQGAKEQYF. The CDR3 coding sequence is TGTGCCAGCAGCGTAGGACAGGGGGCGAAAGAGCAGTACTTC.

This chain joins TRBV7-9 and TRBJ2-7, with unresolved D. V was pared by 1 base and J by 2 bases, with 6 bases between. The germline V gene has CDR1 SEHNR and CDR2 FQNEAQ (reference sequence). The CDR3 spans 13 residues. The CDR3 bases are TGTGCCAGCAGCTTAGTAGTTCCCTACGAGCAGTACTTC. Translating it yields CASSLVVPYEQYF.

The chain's CDR3 is CASSPGLALTGELFF. CDR3 nucleotides: TGCGCCAGCAGCCCGGGACTAGCTCTGACCGGGGAGCTGTTTTTT. The V call is TRBV4-3, the J call TRBJ2-2; the match to TRBD2 covers 9 bases. Looked up from germline, CDR1 is LGHNA and CDR2 is YSLEER. V trimming: 4 bases; J trimming: 5 bases; junction bases outside the gene matches: 5. CDR3 length equals 15 residues.

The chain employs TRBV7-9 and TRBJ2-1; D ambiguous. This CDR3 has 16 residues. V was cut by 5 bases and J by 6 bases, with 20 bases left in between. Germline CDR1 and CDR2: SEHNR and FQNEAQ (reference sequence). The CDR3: CASSTNAGPYRNEQFF. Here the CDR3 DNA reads TGTGCCAGCAGCACAAACGCCGGCCCCTACCGCAATGAGCAGTTCTTC.

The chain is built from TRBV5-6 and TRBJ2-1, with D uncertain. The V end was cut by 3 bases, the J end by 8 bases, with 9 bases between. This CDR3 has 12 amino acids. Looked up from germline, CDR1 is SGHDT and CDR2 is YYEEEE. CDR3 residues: CASSYESYEQFF. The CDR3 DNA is TGTGCCAGCAGCTATGAATCGTATGAGCAGTTCTTC.

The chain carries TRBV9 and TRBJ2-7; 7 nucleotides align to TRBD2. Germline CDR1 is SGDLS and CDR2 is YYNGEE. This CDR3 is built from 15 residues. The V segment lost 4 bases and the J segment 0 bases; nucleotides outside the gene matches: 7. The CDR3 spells CASSLGTTVSYEQYF. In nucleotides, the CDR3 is TGTGCCAGCAGCCTCGGGACTACTGTCTCCTACGAGCAGTACTTC.

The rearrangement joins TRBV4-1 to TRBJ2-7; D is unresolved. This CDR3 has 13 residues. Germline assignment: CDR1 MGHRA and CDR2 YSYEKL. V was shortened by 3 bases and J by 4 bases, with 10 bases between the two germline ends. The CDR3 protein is CASSQSTAYEQYF. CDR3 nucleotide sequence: TGCGCCAGCAGCCAGAGTACAGCTTACGAGCAGTACTTC.

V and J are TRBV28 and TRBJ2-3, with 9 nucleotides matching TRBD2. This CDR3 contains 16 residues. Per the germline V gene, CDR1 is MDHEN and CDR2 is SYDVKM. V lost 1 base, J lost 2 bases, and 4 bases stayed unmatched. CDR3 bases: TGTGCCAGCAGTTTATCTAGCGGGAACCCCACAGATACGCAGTATTTT. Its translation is CASSLSSGNPTDTQYF.

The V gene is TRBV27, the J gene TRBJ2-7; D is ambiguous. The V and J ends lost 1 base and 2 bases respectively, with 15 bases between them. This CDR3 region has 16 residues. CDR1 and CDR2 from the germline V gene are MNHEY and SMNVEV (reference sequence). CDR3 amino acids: CASSLLANPSPYEQYF. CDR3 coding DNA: TGTGCCAGCAGTTTATTGGCTAACCCTTCACCCTACGAGCAGTACTTC.

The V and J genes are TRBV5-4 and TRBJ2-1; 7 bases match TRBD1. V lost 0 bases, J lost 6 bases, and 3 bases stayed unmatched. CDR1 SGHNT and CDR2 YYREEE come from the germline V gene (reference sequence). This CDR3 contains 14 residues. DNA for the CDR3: TGTGCCAGCAGCTTGGGATACAGGGGCAATGAGCAGTTCTTC. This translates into CASSLGYRGNEQFF.

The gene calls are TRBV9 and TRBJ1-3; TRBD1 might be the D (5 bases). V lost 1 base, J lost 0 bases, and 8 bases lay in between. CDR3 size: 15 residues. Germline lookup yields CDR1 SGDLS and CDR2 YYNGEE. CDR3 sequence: CASSVKGTSGNTIYF. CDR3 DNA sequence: TGTGCCAGCAGCGTAAAAGGGACCTCTGGAAACACCATATATTTT.